These 3 T cell receptor beta chains were sequenced from one sample in a study of T cell repertoires in cytomegalovirus infection. Which antigens these TCRs recognize remains unknown. TCRdb fed the reads into MiXCR, producing one record per CDR3 protein. The table includes approximately 270,000 distinct CDR3 sequences, 22% detected once. The starting material was cultured PBMCs, obtained from culture after CMV antigen stimulation. Receptor source: a human donor in good health (CMV status not recorded). Some clones in this sample may be carry-over from other donors' samples.

In the case of this clonotype: A read error is possible here, since a much larger clone lies one base away. The CDR3 sequence is CASNRISADTQYF. The CDR3 DNA sequence: TGTGCCAGCAACCGAATAAGTGCAGATACGCAGTATTTT. The chain is built from TRBV7-2 and TRBJ2-3; D gene unclear. Deletions cut 7 bases from V and 4 bases from J, with 12 bases between. CDR3 length: 13 residues. CDR1 is SGHTA and CDR2 is FQGNSA in the germline V gene.

The rearrangement uses TRBV4-1 and TRBJ1-3, with unresolved D. Between the trimmed V and J ends, which lost 2 bases and 2 bases, there was a span of 16 bases. The germline V gene has CDR1 MGHRA and CDR2 YSYEKL. This CDR3 has 17 residues. The CDR3 nucleotides are TGCGCCAGCAGCCAACGAATCATGCGAAGCACTGGAAACACCATATATTTT. Its translation: CASSQRIMRSTGNTIYF.

This clonotype was observed a handful of times. The CDR3 loop is CSAILGRGSTDTQYF. The DNA of the CDR3 is TGCAGTGCTATCCTAGGGCGGGGCAGCACAGATACGCAGTATTTT. The J gene is TRBJ2-3, the V gene TRBV20-1; perhaps TRBD2 as D (6 bases). Trimming removed 4 bases at V and 0 bases at J, with 14 bases between. The germline CDR1 and CDR2 sequences are DFQATT and SNEGSKA (reference sequence). The CDR3 has 15 amino acids.